This T cell receptor beta chain originates from a study of blood T cells in healthy people across ages. A second PCR of 7 to 11 cycles used a sample-barcoded 5' primer and a J-beta primer mix. MiXCR, run by TCRdb on the 5' RACE reads, gives a single entry per CDR3 protein. The sample records about 1.1 million distinct CDR3 sequences, approximately 38% being singletons. The germline V gene encodes CDR1 MNHNS and CDR2 SASEGT. CDR3 size: 17 residues. V shed 9 bases, J shed 2 bases, and the junction held 16 bases outside the gene matches. Study-level results: A roughly linear age-dependent decrease characterized TCR beta diversity per million T cells.

Comments on this clonotype: Antigen specificity is unknown.

The donors, aged roughly 6 to 95, were healthy Caucasians from Russia. Extractions gave at least 5 micrograms of total RNA per sample. Material for sequencing was blood. The gene calls are TRBV6-1 and TRBJ2-3, with TRBD1 identical over 8 bases. This TCR was sampled from a young man in good health. The CDR3 sequence: CARGFNGPGQDTDTQYF. The CDR3 nucleotides read TGTGCCAGGGGGTTTAATGGCCCGGGACAGGACACAGATACGCAGTATTTT.